The clone carrying this T cell receptor beta chain was picked up one time. The sample originates from a study of CD8 T cells in Susac syndrome. Study-level information: When blood was collected, patients with Susac syndrome were therapy-naive, were taking corticosteroids, or were receiving intravenous immunoglobulin alone.

A quantity of about 0.5 to 1 ug RNA underwent reverse transcription using random hexamers. With immunoSEQ multiplex PCR, TCR beta CDR3 was amplified across 54 Vbeta and 13 Jbeta. MiXCR, run by TCRdb on the immunoSEQ multiplex PCR reads, gives a single entry per CDR3 protein. The sample shows under 200,000 distinct CDR3 sequences, around 94% of them seen only once. J lost 7 bases, V lost 3 bases, and 4 bases had no gene match. The length of the CDR3 is 14 residues. The germline V gene has CDR1 MGHDK and CDR2 SYGVNS. Purification of the CD8+ and CD4+ T cells relied on negative isolation, and TEMRA cells underwent FACS enrichment.

Sequences were obtained from CD4+ T cells from PBMCs. The TCR comes from a human donor with Susac syndrome. The J gene is TRBJ2-1, the V gene TRBV25-1; the match to TRBD1 covers 9 bases. CDR3 loop: CASSERTGVNEQFF. Here the CDR3 DNA reads TGTGCCAGCAGTGAGAGGACAGGGGTTAATGAGCAGTTCTTC.